These T cell receptor beta chains were read from a single sample in a study of CD8 T cells in ankylosing spondylitis. TCRdb analysed the 5' RACE reads with MiXCR anew, one entry per CDR3 protein. Here the sample spans hundreds of thousands of distinct CDR3 sequences, roughly 12% being singletons. Sequencing was carried out using blood, either unsorted or a sorted T cell fraction (not recorded which). These receptors were collected from a male donor with ankylosing spondylitis. Each CDR3 is given with its conserved first and last residue. A D gene is named only where the DNA matches it firmly. The size field is filled for only some rows; it gives once, few, many or a size class.

clone_size j_call d_call v_call cdr3_nt cdr3_aa
few TRBJ2-7 TRBD2 TRBV30 TGTGCCTGGAGTGCCCCGACTAGCGGATCCTACGAGCAGTACTTC CAWSAPTSGSYEQYF
few TRBJ2-5 TRBD2 TRBV7-2 TGTGCCAGCAGCTTCGGCGGGGGGGGAGAGTACTTC CASSFGGGGEYF
few TRBJ2-3 TRBD1 TRBV29-1 TGCAGCGGGGTTGGGGACAGGGCGGCAGATACGCAGTATTTT CSGVGDRAADTQYF
few TRBJ1-2 TRBD1 TRBV12-5 TGTGCTAGTGGCTCGGACAGGGACAACTATGGCTACACCTTC CASGSDRDNYGYTF
. TRBJ2-1 TRBD2 TRBV4-2 TGTGCCAGCAGCCAAGAGACGGCTAGCGGGGGAGGAGAGCAGTTCTTC CASSQETASGGGEQFF
few TRBJ1-1 . TRBV7-2 TGTGCCAGCAGCTTCGACAGGAGGGGCACTGAAGCTTTCTTT CASSFDRRGTEAFF
. TRBJ1-1 . TRBV10-3 TGTGCCATCAGAAGAGATTCTGGGGGCACTGAAGCTTTCTTT CAIRRDSGGTEAFF
few TRBJ1-2 TRBD1 TRBV27 TGTGCCAGCAGTTCCCGGACAGGGGGTGAACTTGGCTACACCTTC CASSSRTGGELGYTF
. TRBJ2-7 . TRBV7-9 TGTGCCAGCAGCTTAGCGCTGGGACCGAAGAAAAGTGACGAGCAGTACTTC CASSLALGPKKSDEQYF
. TRBJ1-2 . TRBV20-1 TGCAGTGCTAGAACTGATCATGGCTACACCTTC CSARTDHGYTF
few TRBJ2-1 . TRBV30 TGTGCCTGGAGTCCCGGGGGCCCATACAATGAGCAGTTCTTC CAWSPGGPYNEQFF
. TRBJ1-1 TRBD1 TRBV4-1 TGCGCCAGCAGACCGGGACAGGGGGAGGGGACTGAAGCTTTCTTT CASRPGQGEGTEAFF
. TRBJ1-2 . TRBV7-3 TGTGCCAGCAGCTTAACGCCAAGGGAGGGTGGCTACACCTTC CASSLTPREGGYTF
many TRBJ1-2 . TRBV4-2 TGTGCCAGCAGCCAAGGATCAAGGGGAGTTGGCTACACCTTC CASSQGSRGVGYTF
many TRBJ1-1 . TRBV10-3 TGTGCCATCAGTGAGTCCAGGGCCACTGAAGCTTTCTTT CAISESRATEAFF
few TRBJ2-5 . TRBV5-1 TGCGCCAGCAGCAATTCCTCAAGGCGGGAGACCCAGTACTTC CASSNSSRRETQYF
few TRBJ1-1 . TRBV20-1 TGCAGTGCTATCCTACACGGGAACACTGAAGCTTTCTTT CSAILHGNTEAFF
few TRBJ1-2 . TRBV5-1 TGCGCCAGCAGCTTGCAAGGCAGCGTTAACTATGGCTACACCTTC CASSLQGSVNYGYTF
few TRBJ2-3 TRBD2 TRBV5-1 TGCGCCAGCAGGGGCCGCGGGGGAACAGATACGCAGTATTTT CASRGRGGTDTQYF
few TRBJ2-1 TRBD2 TRBV4-2 TGTGCCAGCAGCCTTAGGGCGGGAGATGCCTACAATGAGCAGTTCTTC CASSLRAGDAYNEQFF
. TRBJ2-1 . TRBV5-1 TGCGCCAGCAGCCCGACGGACAGTGGTTACAATGAGCAGTTCTTC CASSPTDSGYNEQFF
many TRBJ2-6 TRBD2 TRBV6-5 TGTGCCAGCAGTTGGGAGGGAGGAGGGGCCAACGTCCTGACTTTC CASSWEGGGANVLTF
few TRBJ1-2 . TRBV20-1 TGCAGTGCTAGAGATGGGCAGACCCTGAACTATGGCTACACCTTC CSARDGQTLNYGYTF
many TRBJ2-7 TRBD2 TRBV12-3/TRBV12-4 TGTGCCAGCAGTTTGGGGAGGGCCAACTACGAGCAGTACTTC CASSLGRANYEQYF